This is a list of T cell receptor beta chains from one sample in a study of sequential checkpoint blockade in melanoma. TCRdb's copy holds only in-frame clones and misses some; the assay was immunoSEQ multiplex PCR. Of about 9,300 clones in the sample, approximately 25% were seen once. Sequences were derived from tumor tissue (inferred from file names), sampled from a patient given nivolumab and ipilimumab in sequence. All receptors come from a human donor with melanoma. CDR3s include the opening cysteine and the closing phenylalanine or tryptophan. The D gene is left open where the match is weak. Expanded clones get a size class; other rows say once, few or many, or leave the size out.

len,d_gene,v_gene,j_gene,abundance,CDR3nt,CDR3aa
15,-,TRBV18,TRBJ1-2,-,TGTGCCAGCTCACCCCTCTCGACAAATCCAAATGGCTACACCTTC,CASSPLSTNPNGYTF
12,-,TRBV29-1,TRBJ1-4,-,TGCAGCGTTGTGTCAGGGGATGAAAAACTGTTTTTT,CSVVSGDEKLFF
15,-,TRBV6-8,TRBJ2-3,many,TGTGCCAGCAGTTACTGGGGGGGCCGTGGGGATACGCAGTATTTT,CASSYWGGRGDTQYF
14,TRBD1,TRBV6-8,TRBJ1-5,-,TGTGCCAGCAGTAGGGACAGCCTCAATCAGCCCCAGCATTTT,CASSRDSLNQPQHF
11,-,TRBV6-4,TRBJ2-5,-,TGTGCCAGTGCCTACCCCGGGGGACCGTACTTC,CASAYPGGPYF
16,TRBD1,TRBV18,TRBJ2-2,few,TGTGCCAGCTCCCGCATGGACAGGGGGAACACCGGGGAGCTGTTTTTT,CASSRMDRGNTGELFF
14,-,TRBV6-8,TRBJ1-2,few,TGTGCCAGCAGTTACGGAGGATGGGGCAGCGGCTACACCTTC,CASSYGGWGSGYTF
14,TRBD1,TRBV5-1,TRBJ1-1,-,TGCGCCAGCAGCTTGACAGGGGCCAGCACTGAAGCTTTCTTT,CASSLTGASTEAFF
18,TRBD1,TRBV28,TRBJ1-4,-,TGTGCCAGCAGTAATCAAGGGGGCTTTCCTTCCGGCGGTGAAAAACTGTTTTTT,CASSNQGGFPSGGEKLFF
14,-,TRBV5-1,TRBJ2-4,-,TGCGCCAGCAGCTTGGCCGGGGATGGTAACATTCAGTACTTC,CASSLAGDGNIQYF
14,-,TRBV11-3,TRBJ2-7,many,TGTGCCAGCAGCTTAGATTCGACGTACGGCGAGCAGTACTTC,CASSLDSTYGEQYF
15,TRBD1,TRBV10-2,TRBJ2-1,few,TGCGCCAGCAGTGGAAACAGGGGCTACTACAATGAGCAGTTCTTC,CASSGNRGYYNEQFF
15,TRBD1,TRBV5-1,TRBJ2-1,few,TGCGCCAGCAGCTTGGAGGCAGGGGGTTACAATGAGCAGTTCTTC,CASSLEAGGYNEQFF
15,TRBD1,TRBV9,TRBJ1-1,few,TGTGCCAGCAGCGCTTCCGGGACAGGGACCACTGAAGCTTTCTTT,CASSASGTGTTEAFF
13,TRBD2,TRBV14,TRBJ2-3,-,TGTGCCAGCAGTAGGACTAGCGGAGATACGCAGTATTTT,CASSRTSGDTQYF
15,-,TRBV11-3,TRBJ2-7,few,TGTGCCAGCAGCTCCAGGACGGGGAGCTCCTACGAGCAGTACTTC,CASSSRTGSSYEQYF
16,TRBD1,TRBV15,TRBJ1-2,medium-sized,TGTGCCACCAGCAGAGCGAGGGACAGGGTGGACTATGGCTACACCTTC,CATSRARDRVDYGYTF
15,-,TRBV5-1,TRBJ1-1,few,TGCGCCAGCAGCCCCGGTGAAGAGATGAACACTGAAGCTTTCTTT,CASSPGEEMNTEAFF
12,-,TRBV6-8,TRBJ1-2,few,TGTGCCAGCCATGCAGGGCCTTCGGGCTACACCTTC,CASHAGPSGYTF
14,TRBD1,TRBV11-3,TRBJ1-1,few,TGTGCCAGCTTCCGGGACAGGGTAGCCACTGAAGCTTTCTTT,CASFRDRVATEAFF
14,TRBD1,TRBV7-1,TRBJ2-3,-,TGTGCCAGCAGCTCGGACAGGAGCACAGATACGCAGTATTTT,CASSSDRSTDTQYF
16,-,TRBV11-3,TRBJ2-3,few,TGTGCCAGCAGCTTAATTTCAGGGTGGGACACAGATACGCAGTATTTT,CASSLISGWDTDTQYF
12,TRBD1,TRBV6-8,TRBJ2-5,few,TGTGCCAGCAGTGGGGACAGGGAGACCCAGTACTTC,CASSGDRETQYF
16,TRBD2,TRBV19,TRBJ2-1,-,TGTGCCAGTAGCAGCCAGCGGGGGAGCTCCTACAATGAGCAGTTCTTC,CASSSQRGSSYNEQFF
15,TRBD1,TRBV5-1,TRBJ1-3,-,TGCGCCAGCAGCTTGGACAGGGGTTCTGGAAACACCATATATTTT,CASSLDRGSGNTIYF
14,TRBD1,TRBV11-3,TRBJ2-7,few,TGTGCCAGCAGGGGGACAGGGGGATCCTACGAGCAGTACTTC,CASRGTGGSYEQYF
15,-,TRBV10-2,TRBJ2-3,-,TGCGCCAGTTCTTGGGGGAAGAGGGTCACAGATACGCAGTATTTT,CASSWGKRVTDTQYF
14,TRBD1,TRBV6-8,TRBJ2-3,few,TGTGCCAGCAGGTGGACAGGGAGTGTTGATACGCAGTATTTT,CASRWTGSVDTQYF
14,-,TRBV5-1,TRBJ1-1,-,TGCGCCAGCAGCTTGGAGCCGTTGAACACTGAAGCTTTCTTT,CASSLEPLNTEAFF
16,TRBD1,TRBV7-1,TRBJ2-7,many,TGTGCCAGCAGCTTCGCAGGGGGTAGGGTACCCTACGAGCAGTACTTC,CASSFAGGRVPYEQYF
14,-,TRBV11-3,TRBJ2-1,many,TGTGCCAGCAGCCCTATCGTAGCGGACAATGAGCAGTTCTTC,CASSPIVADNEQFF
15,TRBD1,TRBV10-2,TRBJ1-1,few,TGCGCCAGCAGTAAAAGGACAGGTATGGGCGCTGAAGCTTTCTTT,CASSKRTGMGAEAFF
15,TRBD1,TRBV11-3,TRBJ2-1,few,TGTGCCAGCAGCTTACAGGGGGCTGCCTACAATGAGCAGTTCTTC,CASSLQGAAYNEQFF
17,-,TRBV11-3,TRBJ2-7,many,TGTGCCAGCAGCTTGAAGATAGGGGCCTTCATCACGGGGGAGCAGTACTTC,CASSLKIGAFITGEQYF
14,-,TRBV11-3,TRBJ2-7,few,TGTGCCAGCAAGCGGGCTAGATCCTCCTACGAGCAGTACTTC,CASKRARSSYEQYF
15,-,TRBV19,TRBJ1-5,-,TGTGCCAGTAGTACGGGACGGTATAGCAATCAGCCCCAGCATTTT,CASSTGRYSNQPQHF
15,TRBD1,TRBV30,TRBJ1-2,few,TGTGCCTGGAGAAAGCGGGACAGTATGTACTATGGCTACACCTTC,CAWRKRDSMYYGYTF
12,-,TRBV6-8,TRBJ2-1,-,TGTGCCAGCAGTCGGACTTTCAATGAGCAGTTCTTC,CASSRTFNEQFF
13,-,TRBV12-5,TRBJ2-2,-,TGTGCCAGCAACCTGGACAGCACCGGGGAGCTGTTTTTT,CASNLDSTGELFF
14,TRBD1,TRBV5-1,TRBJ1-1,-,TGCGCCAGCAGCCACGGGACAGGGGGGACTGAAGCTTTCTTT,CASSHGTGGTEAFF